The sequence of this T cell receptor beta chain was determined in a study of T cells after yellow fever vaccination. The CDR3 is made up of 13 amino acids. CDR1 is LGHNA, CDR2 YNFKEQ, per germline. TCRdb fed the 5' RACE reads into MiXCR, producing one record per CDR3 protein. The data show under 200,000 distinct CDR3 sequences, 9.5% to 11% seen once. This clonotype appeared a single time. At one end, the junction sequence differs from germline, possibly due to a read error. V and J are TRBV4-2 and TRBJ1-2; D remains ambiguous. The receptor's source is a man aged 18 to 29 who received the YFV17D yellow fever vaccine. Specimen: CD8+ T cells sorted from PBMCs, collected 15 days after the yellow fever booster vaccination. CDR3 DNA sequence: TGTGCCTGCAGCCAAGAGAACGTCAATGGCTACACCTTC. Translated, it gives CACSQENVNGYTF.